One sample yielded the 16 T cell receptor beta chains listed below, sequenced in a study of T cell responses to AZD1222 COVID-19 vaccine (dated by TCRdb to the early 2020s). According to the study, the label for this sample's time point signals: about 28 days (+/-7) after the second vaccine dose. The library was made by the immunoSEQ multiplex PCR assay. TCRdb retrieved this table from immuneACCESS and kept in-frame rearrangements only. Not all clones are present; in checked studies, unresolved V genes account for under half, and no reason is known for the remainder. This sample comprises about 120,000 clones, around nine tenths of them detected only once. The ten largest clones add up to 6.5% to 7.5% of the sample. The sequenced sample was peripheral blood, obtained 28 days after the second AZD1222 dose. These receptors all come from an adult who received the AZD1222 COVID-19 vaccine.

J is TRBJ2-7 and V is TRBV28; 7 nucleotides align to TRBD1. CDR3 length: 15 amino acids. CDR1 and CDR2 from the germline V gene are MDHEN and SYDVKM. After removal of 5 bases from V and 7 bases from J, the junction contained 14 bases not matched to a gene. The CDR3, as DNA: TGTGCCAGCAGTCAACAGGGACAGCCCCCCGGAGAGCAGTACTTC. Amino acids: CASSQQGQPPGEQYF.

This chain joins TRBV2 and TRBJ2-7; TRBD1 might be the D (6 bases). This CDR3 spans 15 amino acids. Germline values: CDR1 SNHLY, CDR2 FYNNEI. The V end lost 8 bases, the J end lost 4 bases, and 21 bases lay between the germline ends. The CDR3 nucleotides read TGTGCCAGCTCGATTGAGCAGGGGCTCTTTTACGAGCAGTACTTC. This codes for CASSIEQGLFYEQYF.

This clone was observed a handful of times. The chain joins TRBV18 to TRBJ1-2, with 7 bases lining up with TRBD1. The CDR3 consists of 15 residues. Germline V gene sequence: CDR1 KGHSH, CDR2 LQKENI. Germline trimming cut 3 bases from V and 4 bases from J; bases unmatched to any gene: 8. The CDR3 DNA is TGTGCCAGCTCACCGACAGGGAAGTACACCTATGGCTACACCTTC. It translates to CASSPTGKYTYGYTF.

V and J are TRBV11-3 and TRBJ2-1, with D uncertain. The CDR3 has 13 residues. The germline V gene encodes CDR1 SGHNT and CDR2 YENEEA. V lost 0 bases and J lost 5, with 5 bases in between. The CDR3, as DNA: TGTGCCAGCAGCTTAGAGGCGAACAATGAGCAGTTCTTC. Translation gives CASSLEANNEQFF.

J is TRBJ2-7 and V is TRBV6-5; TRBD1 matches at 10 bases. The CDR3 length is 14 residues. Per the germline V gene, CDR1 is MNHEY and CDR2 is SVGAGI. Trimming removed 4 bases from V and 5 bases from J; junction bases left unmatched: 5. CDR3: CASSSDRGVNEQYF. CDR3 DNA sequence: TGTGCCAGCAGTTCGGACAGGGGGGTAAACGAGCAGTACTTC.

The chain is built from TRBV7-9 and TRBJ1-2, with D uncertain. Germline CDR1 is SEHNR and CDR2 is FQNEAQ (reference sequence). The CDR3 length is 14 residues. Trimming stripped 5 bases from V and 2 bases from J, with 12 bases between. The CDR3 bases are TGTGCCAGCAGCCCGCAGCAGGCCAACTATGGCTACACCTTC. This sequence encodes CASSPQQANYGYTF.

J is TRBJ2-7 and V is TRBV6-5; D uncertain. Trimming removed 7 bases from V and 5 bases from J, with 12 bases in between. Germline V gives CDR1 MNHEY, CDR2 SVGAGI. The CDR3 covers 12 residues. Here the CDR3 reads CASTSLQHEQYF. For the CDR3, the DNA is TGTGCCAGCACCTCCCTTCAACACGAGCAGTACTTC.

The rearrangement joins TRBV24-1 to TRBJ1-6; 8 bases match TRBD1. The germline V gene encodes CDR1 KGHDR and CDR2 SFDVKD. Trimming cost V 10 bases and J 4 bases; bases outside gene matches: 5. CDR3 length equals 14 residues. As DNA, the CDR3 is TGTGCCACTCCGACAGGGGCTTATAATTCACCCCTCCACTTT. Its protein product is CATPTGAYNSPLHF.

This clone was recorded once. The genes are TRBV7-9 and TRBJ1-1; no clear D gene. This CDR3 comprises 13 residues. Germline V lookup: CDR1 SEHNR, CDR2 FQNEAQ (reference sequence). Trimming cost V 5 bases and J 0 bases, with 7 bases left between them. CDR3 region: CASSPVMNTEAFF. CDR3 bases: TGTGCCAGCAGCCCGGTCATGAACACTGAAGCTTTCTTT.

This chain connects TRBV2 to TRBJ2-1; weak D call: TRBD2 (5 bases). This CDR3 has 15 amino acids. V gave up 6 bases and J gave up 8 bases, with 20 bases separating them. Looked up from germline, CDR1 is SNHLY and CDR2 is FYNNEI. CDR3 residues: CASREEGMLRDEQFF. The CDR3, as DNA: TGTGCCAGCAGGGAGGAAGGGATGCTAAGGGATGAGCAGTTCTTC. The full variable domain, in which reference TRBV2 and TRBJ2-1 provide the parts outside the CDR3, is EPEVTQTPSHQVTQMGQEVILRCVPISNHLYFYWYRQILGQKVEFLVSFYNNEISEKSEIFDDQFSVERPDGSNFTLKIRSTKLEDSAMYFCASREEGMLRDEQFFGPGTRLTVL.

The chain couples TRBV30 to TRBJ2-1; 9 bases match TRBD2. V gave up 4 bases and J gave up 10 bases; unmatched junction bases: 26. The CDR3 is 19 amino acids. Germline V CDR1 and CDR2: GTSNPN, SVGIG (reference sequence). The CDR3 coding sequence is TGTGCCTGGACTGAGGGTAGCGGGAGTCTAGGGGGTTGGCCCCACGAGCAGTTCTTC. Translation: CAWTEGSGSLGGWPHEQFF.

This sequence joins TRBV5-4 and TRBJ2-3; 7 bases fit TRBD1. The V gene's germline CDR1 is SGHNT and CDR2 YYREEE (reference sequence). The ends lost 3 bases at V and 0 bases at J; junction bases unmatched: 4. The CDR3 extends over 15 amino acids. The CDR3 sequence is CASSSGQSSTDTQYF. CDR3 sequence (DNA): TGTGCCAGCAGCTCGGGACAGTCTAGCACAGATACGCAGTATTTT.

The genes are TRBV25-1 and TRBJ1-1, with D possibly TRBD1 on 5 matching bases. V lost 5 bases to trimming and J lost 9 bases, with 10 bases between them. The length of the CDR3 is 11 residues. Looked up from germline, CDR1 is MGHDK and CDR2 is SYGVNS. CDR3 nucleotide sequence: TGTGCCAGCAGTTTCCCAGGGAAAGCTTTCTTT. As protein: CASSFPGKAFF.

The J gene is TRBJ1-2, the V gene TRBV2; 8 nucleotides line up with TRBD1. CDR1 is SNHLY, CDR2 FYNNEI, per germline. CDR3 length: 14 residues. V lost 6 bases to trimming and J lost 7 bases; unmatched junction nucleotides: 10. The CDR3 bases are TGTGCCAGCAGCCCTAGCCGGGACAGGAGTGGCTACACCTTC. Its protein product is CASSPSRDRSGYTF.

This clone was detected once. The chain joins TRBV24-1 to TRBJ2-1, with TRBD1 matching 11 bases. This CDR3 has 17 residues. V lost 0 bases and J lost 6; bases outside the gene matches: 6. CDR1 and CDR2 from the germline V gene are KGHDR and SFDVKD. This CDR3 reads CATSDLSPGTGGNEQFF. The CDR3 bases are TGTGCCACCAGTGATTTGAGCCCAGGGACAGGGGGCAATGAGCAGTTCTTC.

V is TRBV18 and J is TRBJ2-7, with 7 bases lining up with TRBD2. Germline V gives CDR1 KGHSH, CDR2 LQKENI. The CDR3 is 15 residues long. Germline trimming cut 2 bases from V and 0 bases from J; bases unmatched to any gene: 4. The CDR3 sequence is CASSPWEGSSYEQYF. CDR3 sequence (DNA): TGTGCCAGCTCACCATGGGAGGGAAGCTCCTACGAGCAGTACTTC.